Below are 18 T cell receptor beta chains sequenced from a single sample in a study of T cell responses to AZD1222 COVID-19 vaccine. Sequenced by immunoSEQ multiplex PCR; TCRdb stores in-frame clones only, minus some. The sample has around 83,000 clones; 90% are singletons. The input for sequencing was peripheral blood, taken 28 days after the second AZD1222 dose. The receptors originated from an adult who received the AZD1222 COVID-19 vaccine.

The rearrangement joins TRBV2 to TRBJ1-1; possibly TRBD1 for D (5 bases). The CDR3 runs to 17 residues. Germline V gene sequence: CDR1 SNHLY, CDR2 FYNNEI. V was cut by 8 bases and J by 0 bases, with 22 bases left in between. The CDR3 DNA follows: TGTGCCAGCCGAAAAAGGTTTACAGGCGGGGTGAACACTGAAGCTTTCTTT. Amino acid sequence: CASRKRFTGGVNTEAFF.

This chain connects TRBV29-1 to TRBJ1-4; D may be TRBD1 (6 bases). The CDR3 runs 15 residues. Germline CDR1 and CDR2: SQVTM and ANQGSEA. With 7 bases removed from V and 8 bases from J, the gap between germline ends came to 23 bases. The CDR3 sequence is CSAARGGVPREKLFF. The CDR3 DNA follows: TGCAGCGCCGCAAGGGGGGGGGTCCCTAGGGAAAAACTGTTTTTT.

The chain links TRBV23-1 to TRBJ2-2; weak D call: TRBD2 (7 bases). TRBV23-1 is annotated as an ORF whose role is uncertain. The V end was cut by 10 bases, the J end by 3 bases, with 15 bases between. The CDR3 contains 14 residues. CDR3 protein: CATEGGGDTGELFF. CDR3 DNA: TGCGCCACCGAAGGGGGGGGAGACACCGGGGAGCTGTTTTTT.

The chain recombines TRBV5-1 with TRBJ2-2; D not resolved. Germline-derived CDR1 and CDR2 are SGHRS and YFSETQ. Trimming stripped 0 bases from V and 1 base from J, with 4 bases between. This CDR3 region has 14 residues. CDR3 in amino acids: CASSLDRNTGELFF. In DNA form, the CDR3 reads TGCGCCAGCAGCTTGGACAGGAACACCGGGGAGCTGTTTTTT.

The V call is TRBV5-4, the J call TRBJ2-5; D remains ambiguous. The CDR3 totals 15 residues. Deletions cut 0 bases from V and 2 bases from J, with 11 bases between. Germline V CDR1 and CDR2: SGHNT, YYREEE (reference sequence). CDR3 nucleotide sequence: TGTGCCAGCAGCTTGGGGACGACGGAACAAGAGACCCAGTACTTC. It is translated as CASSLGTTEQETQYF.

J is TRBJ2-7 and V is TRBV6-2 or TRBV6-3; D is undetermined. Between the trimmed V and J ends, which lost 2 bases and 2 bases, there was a span of 10 bases. This CDR3 is built from 14 residues. Germline CDR1 MNHEY, CDR2 SVGEGT. The CDR3 sequence is CASSYVGPPYEQYF. The CDR3 bases are TGTGCCAGCAGTTACGTGGGTCCCCCCTACGAGCAGTACTTC.

This CDR3 is CASSLEHTTDTQYF. DNA of the CDR3: TGCGCCAGCAGCTTGGAGCACACCACAGATACGCAGTATTTT. The V call is TRBV5-1, the J call TRBJ2-3, with D unclear. The CDR3 covers 14 residues. CDR1 SGHRS and CDR2 YFSETQ come from the germline V gene. Trimming removed 0 bases at V and 2 bases at J, with 7 bases between.

This chain uses TRBV5-4 with TRBJ2-5, with TRBD2 matching over 8 bases. CDR3 length: 15 amino acids. The V gene end was trimmed by 2 bases and the J gene end by 5 bases; junction bases not matched to a gene: 8. Per germline, CDR1 SGHNT and CDR2 YYREEE (reference sequence). The CDR3 is CASSLPRGGAETQYF. CDR3 nucleotides: TGTGCCAGCAGCTTACCTCGGGGGGGCGCCGAGACCCAGTACTTC.

The V call is TRBV7-3, the J call TRBJ2-7, with 9 positions matching TRBD2. The CDR3 is 14 residues long. Per the germline V gene, CDR1 is SGHTA and CDR2 is FQGTGA. The trim removed 5 bases at V and 2 bases at J, leaving 4 bases unmatched. The CDR3 nucleotides are TGTGCCAGCAGCCCTAGCGGGGCCACCTACGAGCAGTACTTC. This encodes CASSPSGATYEQYF.

V is TRBV9 and J is TRBJ2-7; possibly TRBD2 for D (7 bases). The CDR3 consists of 14 residues. Trimming left V 2 bases short and J 3 bases short, with 12 bases between. In germline, CDR1 is SGDLS, CDR2 YYNGEE. The CDR3 DNA reads TGTGCCAGCAGCGTTAAGGGGGAGGGCTACGAGCAGTACTTC. Translating gives CASSVKGEGYEQYF. Looking up the rest from reference TRBV9 and TRBJ2-7 gives the full variable domain: DSGVTQTPKHLITATGQRVTLRCSPRSGDLSVYWYQQSLDQGLQFLIQYYNGEERAKGNILERFSAQQFPDLHSELNLSSLELGDSALYFCASSVKGEGYEQYFGPGTRLTVT.

V gene TRBV29-1 combines with J gene TRBJ1-1, with D possibly TRBD1 on 6 matching bases. Looked up from germline, CDR1 is SQVTM and CDR2 is ANQGSEA. With 6 bases removed from V and 3 bases from J, the gap between germline ends came to 11 bases. There are 12 residues in the CDR3. The CDR3 sequence: CSVGTGYTEAFF. For the CDR3, the DNA is TGCAGCGTGGGCACAGGGTACACTGAAGCTTTCTTT.

This chain joins TRBV28 and TRBJ1-2; 8 nucleotides align to TRBD1. This CDR3 has 16 residues. The germline V gene encodes CDR1 MDHEN and CDR2 SYDVKM. V shed 3 bases, J shed 7 bases, and the junction held 13 bases outside the gene matches. The CDR3 nucleotides are TGTGCCAGCAGTTTGGCACGGGGACAGGCCCCCAGTGGCTACACCTTC. Its translation: CASSLARGQAPSGYTF.

This chain links TRBV5-1 with TRBJ1-4; 7 nucleotides agree with TRBD1. V was clipped by 4 bases and J by 8 bases; unmatched bases: 11. This CDR3 spans 15 amino acids. Germline V gene sequence: CDR1 SGHRS, CDR2 YFSETQ. Here the CDR3 DNA reads TGCGCCAGCAGCCCCCTCGACAGGGCGGGAGAAAAACTGTTTTTT. It yields the protein CASSPLDRAGEKLFF.

This chain joins TRBV18 and TRBJ2-3; 10 positions match TRBD2. Germline assignment: CDR1 KGHSH and CDR2 LQKENI. This CDR3 comprises 16 residues. The trim removed 2 bases at V and 6 bases at J, leaving 8 bases unmatched. The CDR3 region is CASSPYTASGGDTQYF. In DNA, the CDR3 is TGTGCCAGCTCACCATATACGGCTAGCGGGGGCGATACGCAGTATTTT.

This chain links TRBV6-1 with TRBJ2-3; D is possibly TRBD2 (7 bases). The CDR3 spans 15 residues. V lost 0 bases to trimming and J lost 7 bases, with 14 bases between them. Germline V lookup: CDR1 MNHNS, CDR2 SASEGT. This CDR3 is CASSEAGGPVHTQYF. The CDR3 DNA follows: TGTGCCAGCAGTGAAGCGGGGGGGCCGGTACATACGCAGTATTTT.

Only one count was recorded for this clone. This chain connects TRBV30 to TRBJ1-6, with D possibly TRBD1 on 5 matching bases. CDR1 is GTSNPN, CDR2 SVGIG, per germline (reference sequence). CDR3 length: 15 residues. V was cut by 2 bases and J by 0 bases, with 8 bases left in between. CDR3 sequence: CAWSRQSSYNSPLHF. The DNA of the CDR3 is TGTGCCTGGAGTAGACAGAGCTCCTATAATTCACCCCTCCACTTT.

V and J are TRBV7-9 and TRBJ1-1; D is possibly TRBD1 (5 bases). The CDR3 covers 14 residues. Germline V gives CDR1 SEHNR, CDR2 FQNEAQ (reference sequence). V lost 0 bases, J lost 4 bases, and 9 bases lay in between. CDR3 loop: CASSLALQGTEAFF. The CDR3 DNA sequence: TGTGCCAGCAGCTTAGCTCTGCAGGGCACTGAAGCTTTCTTT. The complete variable domain, with remaining parts taken from reference TRBV7-9 and TRBJ1-1, reads DTGVSQNPRHKITKRGQNVTFRCDPISEHNRLYWYRQTLGQGPEFLTYFQNEAQLEKSRLLSDRFSAERPKGSFSTLEIQRTEQGDSAMYLCASSLALQGTEAFFGQGTRLTVV.

The CDR3 loop is CASSVWERNEQFF. DNA for the CDR3: TGTGCCAGCAGCGTATGGGAACGTAATGAGCAGTTCTTC. This chain joins TRBV7-2 and TRBJ2-1; no clear D. There are 13 residues in the CDR3. The V end lost 5 bases, the J end lost 7 bases, and 12 bases lay between the germline ends. CDR1 is SGHTA and CDR2 is FQGNSA in the germline V gene.